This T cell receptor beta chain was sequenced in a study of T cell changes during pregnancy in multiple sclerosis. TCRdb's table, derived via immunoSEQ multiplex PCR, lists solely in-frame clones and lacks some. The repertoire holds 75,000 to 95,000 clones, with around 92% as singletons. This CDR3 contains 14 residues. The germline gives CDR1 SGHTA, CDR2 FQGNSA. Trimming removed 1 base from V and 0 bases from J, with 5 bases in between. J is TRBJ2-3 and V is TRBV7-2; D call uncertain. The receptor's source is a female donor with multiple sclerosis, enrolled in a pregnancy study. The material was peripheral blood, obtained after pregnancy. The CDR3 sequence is CASSLGLSTDTQYF. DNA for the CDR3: TGTGCCAGCAGCTTAGGGCTGAGCACAGATACGCAGTATTTT.